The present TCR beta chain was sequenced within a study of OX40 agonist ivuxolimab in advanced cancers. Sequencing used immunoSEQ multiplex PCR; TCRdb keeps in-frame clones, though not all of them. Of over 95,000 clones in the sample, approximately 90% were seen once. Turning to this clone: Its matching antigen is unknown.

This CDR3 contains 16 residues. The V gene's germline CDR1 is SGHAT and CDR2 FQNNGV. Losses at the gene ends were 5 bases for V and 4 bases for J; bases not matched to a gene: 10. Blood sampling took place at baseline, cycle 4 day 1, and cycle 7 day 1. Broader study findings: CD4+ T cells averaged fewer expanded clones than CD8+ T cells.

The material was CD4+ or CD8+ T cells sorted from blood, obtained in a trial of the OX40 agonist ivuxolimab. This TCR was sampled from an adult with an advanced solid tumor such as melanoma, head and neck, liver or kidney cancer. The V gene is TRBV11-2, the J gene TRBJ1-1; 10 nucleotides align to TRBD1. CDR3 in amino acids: CASSQRDRGVGTEAFF. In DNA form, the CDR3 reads TGTGCCAGCAGCCAGCGGGACAGGGGAGTGGGCACTGAAGCTTTCTTT.